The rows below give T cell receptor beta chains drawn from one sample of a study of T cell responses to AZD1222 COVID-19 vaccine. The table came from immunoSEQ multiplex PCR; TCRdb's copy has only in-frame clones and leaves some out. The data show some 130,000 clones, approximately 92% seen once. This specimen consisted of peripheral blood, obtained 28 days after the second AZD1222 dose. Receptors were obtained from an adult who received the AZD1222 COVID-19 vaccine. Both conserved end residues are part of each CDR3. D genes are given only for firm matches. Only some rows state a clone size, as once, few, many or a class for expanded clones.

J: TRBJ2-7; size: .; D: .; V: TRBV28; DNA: TGTGCCAGCAGCCTTACCTACGAGCAGTACTTC; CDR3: CASSLTYEQYF
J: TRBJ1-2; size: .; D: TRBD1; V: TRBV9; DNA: TGTGCCAGCAGCGCCCGTCCGGGACAGGGGGTTAGCTACACCTTC; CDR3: CASSARPGQGVSYTF
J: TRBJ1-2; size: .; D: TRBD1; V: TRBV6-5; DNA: TGTGCCAGCACGATGGCCAGGGGGCATGGCTACACCTTC; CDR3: CASTMARGHGYTF
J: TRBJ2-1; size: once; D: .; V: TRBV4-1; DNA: TGCGCCAGCAGCCAACAGCTAGACAATGAGCAGTTCTTC; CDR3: CASSQQLDNEQFF
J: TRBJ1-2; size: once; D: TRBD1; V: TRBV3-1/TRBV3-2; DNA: TGTGCCAGCAGCCAAGATGGACAGGGTAATGGCTACACCTTC; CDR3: CASSQDGQGNGYTF
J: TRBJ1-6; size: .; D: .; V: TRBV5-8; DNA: TGTGCCAGCAGCTACCGACAGTTTTCACCCCTCCACTTT; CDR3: CASSYRQFSPLHF
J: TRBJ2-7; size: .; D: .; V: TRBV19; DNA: TGTGCCAGTTCGTTGGCAGGGGGGTACGAGCAGTACTTC; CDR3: CASSLAGGYEQYF
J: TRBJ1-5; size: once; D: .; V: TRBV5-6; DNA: TGTGCCAGCAGCTCCGGACGTACGCAGCCCCAGCATTTT; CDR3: CASSSGRTQPQHF
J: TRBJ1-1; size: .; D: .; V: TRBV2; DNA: TGTGCCAGCGATATGAACACTGAAGCTTTCTTT; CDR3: CASDMNTEAFF
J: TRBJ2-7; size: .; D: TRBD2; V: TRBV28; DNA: TGTGCCAGCAGTCGAGACACGGGGGGTGAGCAGTACTTC; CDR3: CASSRDTGGEQYF
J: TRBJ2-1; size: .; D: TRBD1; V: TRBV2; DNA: TGTGCCAGCAGTGATCCCGGACAGGGCCCCTACAATGAGCAGTTCTTC; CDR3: CASSDPGQGPYNEQFF
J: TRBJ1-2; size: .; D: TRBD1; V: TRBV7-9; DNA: TGTGCCAGCAGCCTAGGACAGGGAGGGAACTATGGCTACACCTTC; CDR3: CASSLGQGGNYGYTF
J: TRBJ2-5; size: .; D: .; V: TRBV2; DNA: TGTGCCAGCAGTGTATCAGAGACCCAGTACTTC; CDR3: CASSVSETQYF
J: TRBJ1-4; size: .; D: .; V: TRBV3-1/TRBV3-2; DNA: TGTGCCAGCAGCCGAAATCAAAATGAAAAACTGTTTTTT; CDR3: CASSRNQNEKLFF
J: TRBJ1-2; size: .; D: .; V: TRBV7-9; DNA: TGTGCCAGCAGCCCCTTCGGCGAGAGGGCCCTGACTGGCTACACCTTC; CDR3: CASSPFGERALTGYTF
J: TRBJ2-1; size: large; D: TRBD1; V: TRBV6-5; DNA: TGTGCCACACGCAAAGGACAGGACGATTCGCAGTTCTTC; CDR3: CATRKGQDDSQFF
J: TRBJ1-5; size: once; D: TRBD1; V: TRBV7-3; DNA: TGTGCCAGCAGCTTATTAGCGACAGGGGGCGAAGGGAGCAATCAGCCCCAGCATTTT; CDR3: CASSLLATGGEGSNQPQHF
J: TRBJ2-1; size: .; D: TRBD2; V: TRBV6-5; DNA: TGTGCCAGCAGTATACCGGGACTAGCGTCGAATGAGCAGTTCTTC; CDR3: CASSIPGLASNEQFF
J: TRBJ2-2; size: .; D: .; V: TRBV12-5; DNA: TGTGCTAGTGCCCCACCCAGCGAGGGGGGGGGCCCGTTCTCCGGGGAGCTGTTTTTT; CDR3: CASAPPSEGGGPFSGELFF
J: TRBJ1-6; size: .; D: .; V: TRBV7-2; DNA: TGTGCCAGCAGCTACAATAATTCACCCCTCCACTTT; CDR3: CASSYNNSPLHF
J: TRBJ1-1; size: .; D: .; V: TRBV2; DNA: TGTGCCAGCAGTGCCAGCAGGTACTCGAACACTGAAGCTTTCTTT; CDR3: CASSASRYSNTEAFF
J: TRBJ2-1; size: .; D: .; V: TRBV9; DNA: TGTGCCAGCAGCTCAGGAGGGACAGCCCTGGGTCACAATGAGCAGTTCTTC; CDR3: CASSSGGTALGHNEQFF
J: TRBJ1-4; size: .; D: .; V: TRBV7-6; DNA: TGTGCCAGCAGCTTAACGCGTGGGGAAAAACTGTTTTTT; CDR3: CASSLTRGEKLFF
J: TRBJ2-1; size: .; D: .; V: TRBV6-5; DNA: TGTGCCAGCAGATACGGGGGGCCCAATGAGCAGTTCTTC; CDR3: CASRYGGPNEQFF
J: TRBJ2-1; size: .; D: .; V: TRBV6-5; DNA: TGTGCCAGCAGAACATTCAATGAGCAGTTCTTC; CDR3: CASRTFNEQFF
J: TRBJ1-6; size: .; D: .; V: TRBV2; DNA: TGTGCCAGCAGAGGCCGGACGGGTTCAAGCTCACCCCTCCACTTT; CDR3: CASRGRTGSSSPLHF
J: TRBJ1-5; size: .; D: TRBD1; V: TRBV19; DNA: TGTGCCAGTAGTCCGGGACAGCTTAGCAATCAGCCCCAGCATTTT; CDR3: CASSPGQLSNQPQHF
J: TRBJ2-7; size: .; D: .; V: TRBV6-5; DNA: TGTGCCAGCAGCCTCAACAGACAGGCCTACGAGCAGTACTTC; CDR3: CASSLNRQAYEQYF
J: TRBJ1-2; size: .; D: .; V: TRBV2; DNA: TGTGCCAGCGGAGATACTTTTAACTATGGCTACACCTTC; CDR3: CASGDTFNYGYTF
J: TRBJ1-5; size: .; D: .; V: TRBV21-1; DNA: TGTGCCAGCAGCAAAGAGAGGGACAGGGGGGATCAGCCCCAGCATTTT; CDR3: CASSKERDRGDQPQHF
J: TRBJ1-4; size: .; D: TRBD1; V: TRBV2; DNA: TGTGCCAGCAGATACAGGACAGGGGACAATGAAAAACTGTTTTTT; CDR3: CASRYRTGDNEKLFF
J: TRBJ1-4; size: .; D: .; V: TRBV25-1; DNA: TGTGCCAGCAGTGAATTAGACAGAGAGGCAACTAATGAAAAACTGTTTTTT; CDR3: CASSELDREATNEKLFF
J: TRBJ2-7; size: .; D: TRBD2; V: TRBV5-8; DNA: TGTGCCAGCAGCTTACGGAAGGTAGGCGAGCGGGGGCCTATTTACGAGCAGTACTTC; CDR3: CASSLRKVGERGPIYEQYF
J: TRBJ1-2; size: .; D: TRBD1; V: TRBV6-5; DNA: TGTGCCAGCAGTTACTCAGGGGGCGAGGGGCGCTATGGCTACACCTTC; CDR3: CASSYSGGEGRYGYTF
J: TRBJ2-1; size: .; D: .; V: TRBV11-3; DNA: TGTGCCAGCAGCGTTGTAGGTTATGAGCAGTTCTTC; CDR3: CASSVVGYEQFF
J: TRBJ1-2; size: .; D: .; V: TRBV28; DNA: TGTGCCAGCAGTTTTGGGGCTAACTATGGCTACACCTTC; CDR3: CASSFGANYGYTF
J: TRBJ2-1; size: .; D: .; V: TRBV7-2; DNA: TGTGCCAGCAGCTTAGCCCCAATCAATGAGCAGTTCTTC; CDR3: CASSLAPINEQFF
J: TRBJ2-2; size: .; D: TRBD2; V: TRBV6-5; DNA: TGTGCCAGCAGCGATAGCGGGGGGCCCACCGGGGAGCTGTTTTTT; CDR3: CASSDSGGPTGELFF
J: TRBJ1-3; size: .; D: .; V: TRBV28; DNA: TGTGCCAGCAGACTGCACTCTGGAAACACCATATATTTT; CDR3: CASRLHSGNTIYF
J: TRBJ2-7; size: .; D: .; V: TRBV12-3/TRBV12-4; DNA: TGTGCCTCCCGGCGGAATGGACCCTACGAGCAGTACTTC; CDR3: CASRRNGPYEQYF
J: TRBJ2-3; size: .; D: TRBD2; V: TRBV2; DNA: TGTGCCAGCAGTAGCCGGGATAGCGGGGACACAGATACGCAGTATTTT; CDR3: CASSSRDSGDTDTQYF
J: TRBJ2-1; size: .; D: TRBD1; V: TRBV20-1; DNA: TGCAGTGCTAGAGAGGACAGGGAGCAGTTCTTC; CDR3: CSAREDREQFF
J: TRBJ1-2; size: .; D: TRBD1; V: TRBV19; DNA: TGTGCCAGTGGACAGGGAGGAGGCGGCAGAGGCTACACCTTC; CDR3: CASGQGGGGRGYTF
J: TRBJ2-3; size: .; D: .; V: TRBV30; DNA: TGTGCCTGGAGGGATGGTGTTACGCAGTATTTT; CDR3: CAWRDGVTQYF
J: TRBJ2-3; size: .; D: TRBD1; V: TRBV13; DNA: TGTGCCAGCAGCGAGGGACAGGGGGTCGGCACAGATACGCAGTATTTT; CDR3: CASSEGQGVGTDTQYF
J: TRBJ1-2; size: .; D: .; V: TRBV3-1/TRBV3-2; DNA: TGTGCCAGCAGCCAAGATTTGAGTGACACGGGAAACTATGGCTACACCTTC; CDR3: CASSQDLSDTGNYGYTF
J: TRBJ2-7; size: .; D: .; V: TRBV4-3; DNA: TGCGCCAGCAGCCAGGGATATAGCTCCTACGAGCAGTACTTC; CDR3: CASSQGYSSYEQYF
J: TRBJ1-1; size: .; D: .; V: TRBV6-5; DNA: TGTGCCAGCAGAACCCTGAACACTGAAGCTTTCTTT; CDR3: CASRTLNTEAFF
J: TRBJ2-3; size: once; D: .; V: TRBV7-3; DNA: TGTGCCAGCAGCTTAAGACAGAGCACAGATACGCAGTATTTT; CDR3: CASSLRQSTDTQYF
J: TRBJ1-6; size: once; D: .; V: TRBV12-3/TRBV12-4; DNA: TGTGCCAGCAGTTTCTCCGAGTCACCCCTCCACTTT; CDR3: CASSFSESPLHF
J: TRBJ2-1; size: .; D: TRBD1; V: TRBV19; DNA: TGTGCCAGTACGGGACAGGGGTTTTACAATGAGCAGTTCTTC; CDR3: CASTGQGFYNEQFF
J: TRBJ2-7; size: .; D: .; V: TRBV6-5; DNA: TGTGCCAGCAGCTATACCGGGACTCCCTCGGGGGAGCAGTACTTC; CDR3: CASSYTGTPSGEQYF
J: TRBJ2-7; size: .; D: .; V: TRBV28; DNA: TGTGCCAGCAGTTTACTGGACCGCTACGAGCAGTACTTC; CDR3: CASSLLDRYEQYF
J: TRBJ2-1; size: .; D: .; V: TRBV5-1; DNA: TGCGCCAGCAGCTTGTCTCCAAGGAATGAGCAGTTCTTC; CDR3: CASSLSPRNEQFF
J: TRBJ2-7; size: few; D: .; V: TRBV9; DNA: TGTGCCAGCAGCGTAGATTGGGGAGCCTACGAGCAGTACTTC; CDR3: CASSVDWGAYEQYF